One sample yielded the 10 T cell receptor beta chains listed below, sequenced in a study of cytomegalovirus exposure and HLA in healthy donors (dated by TCRdb to about 2017). The library was prepared using the immunoSEQ multiplex PCR assay. The multiplex PCR relied on a mix of 60 forward primers for TCR Vbeta segments and 13 reverse primers for TCR Jbeta segments. TCRdb mirrors the immuneACCESS table, restricted to in-frame sequences. Some clones are absent from its copies; in checked studies, under half trace to an unresolved V gene, and the reason for the others is unknown. The sample table holds some 200,000 clones. Jointly, the top ten make up 0.65% to 0.9% of the sample. The specimen sequenced was PBMCs. The receptors originated from a woman between 18 and 29 years old in good health and CMV-seropositive.

The rearrangement links TRBV6-1 to TRBJ1-1; D is possibly TRBD1 (5 bases). This CDR3 has 15 amino acids. V lost 7 bases and J 3 bases, leaving 18 bases between the germline ends. Germline CDR1 reads MNHNS; CDR2 reads SASEGT. In DNA, the CDR3 is TGTGCCAGCACCACCCACGGGGGGTGGGACACTGAAGCTTTCTTT. Its translation: CASTTHGGWDTEAFF.

The rearrangement joins TRBV5-1 to TRBJ2-3; 8 bases map to TRBD1. The CDR3 contains 14 residues. V dropped 2 bases and J dropped 6; count of bases not matched to a gene: 5. Germline-derived CDR1 and CDR2 are SGHRS and YFSETQ. CDR3 protein: CASSLWTGRDTQYF. The CDR3 DNA is TGCGCCAGCAGCTTATGGACAGGGCGGGATACGCAGTATTTT.

This sequence joins TRBV6-5 and TRBJ1-5, with D hard to call. This CDR3 comprises 14 residues. Germline assignment: CDR1 MNHEY and CDR2 SVGAGI. The germline V and J ends were trimmed by 7 bases and 5 bases, with 15 bases remaining between them. In nucleotides, the CDR3 is TGTGCCAGCACCGCGGGAGACGGTCATCAGCCCCAGCATTTT. Its translation is CASTAGDGHQPQHF.

The chain joins TRBV5-1 to TRBJ2-5; possibly TRBD2 for D (6 bases). V lost 0 bases and J 1 base, leaving 19 bases between the germline ends. The CDR3 spans 18 residues. CDR1 and CDR2 from the germline V gene are SGHRS and YFSETQ. CDR3 sequence (DNA): TGCGCCAGCAGCTTGGCCCTATCGACGCGGGGCTTCCAAGAGACCCAGTACTTC. Translation gives CASSLALSTRGFQETQYF.

The rearrangement joins TRBV5-1 to TRBJ2-2, with 8 nucleotides matching TRBD1. Germline CDR1 is SGHRS and CDR2 is YFSETQ. V lost 4 bases to trimming and J lost 4 bases; unmatched junction nucleotides: 6. This CDR3 is 15 amino acids long. The CDR3 loop reads CASSPWTGSTGELFF. As DNA, the CDR3 is TGCGCCAGCAGCCCTTGGACAGGGTCCACCGGGGAGCTGTTTTTT.

The V and J genes are TRBV19 and TRBJ2-3; 8 bases line up with TRBD2. Germline-derived CDR1 and CDR2 are LNHDA and SQIVND (reference sequence). The CDR3 has 16 residues. Trimming removed 3 bases from V and 5 bases from J; junction bases left unmatched: 10. The CDR3 region is CASSIRYGGGEDTQYF. The CDR3 DNA follows: TGTGCCAGTAGTATCCGTTACGGGGGGGGTGAAGATACGCAGTATTTT.

The genes are TRBV19 and TRBJ1-4; the D gene is possibly TRBD1 (6 bases). Trimming removed 1 base at V and 8 bases at J, with 14 bases between. CDR3 length equals 15 residues. CDR1 is LNHDA and CDR2 is SQIVND in the germline V gene (reference sequence). For the CDR3, the DNA is TGTGCCAGTAGTATAGGCTTACAGGGCGGAGAAAAACTGTTTTTT. Translated: CASSIGLQGGEKLFF.

The chain combines TRBV28 with TRBJ1-1, with 7 nucleotides matching TRBD1. This CDR3 comprises 16 residues. From germline, CDR1 is MDHEN and CDR2 SYDVKM. The trim removed 5 bases at V and 5 bases at J, leaving 14 bases unmatched. The CDR3 is CASSPISTGVDTEAFF. The CDR3 coding sequence is TGTGCCAGCAGTCCCATTTCAACAGGGGTGGATACTGAAGCTTTCTTT.

CDR3 DNA sequence: TGCAGCGTTGAAGAGGTGGCAGGGCTTGGGACTGAAGCTTTCTTT. It is translated as CSVEEVAGLGTEAFF. The chain recombines TRBV29-1 with TRBJ1-1; a weak D match, TRBD1 (5 bases). Germline V gene sequence: CDR1 SQVTM, CDR2 ANQGSEA. The length of the CDR3 is 15 residues. Trimming shortened V by 0 bases and J by 5 bases, and 16 bases separated the two germline ends. The variable domain in full, completed from reference TRBV29-1 and TRBJ1-1, reads SAVISQKPSRDICQRGTSLTIQCQVDSQVTMMFWYRQQPGQSLTLIATANQGSEATYESGFVIDKFPISRPNLTFSTLTVSNMSPEDSSIYLCSVEEVAGLGTEAFFGQGTRLTVV.

This sequence joins TRBV19 and TRBJ1-4; D is undetermined. The CDR3 runs 13 residues. Trimming removed 8 bases from V and 2 bases from J, with 9 bases in between. Germline V gives CDR1 LNHDA, CDR2 SQIVND (reference sequence). The CDR3 DNA reads as TGTGCCAGTTTAGGGAGTACTAATGAAAAACTGTTTTTT. Amino acids: CASLGSTNEKLFF. The full variable domain, in which reference TRBV19 and TRBJ1-4 provide the parts outside the CDR3, is DGGITQSPKYLFRKEGQNVTLSCEQNLNHDAMYWYRQDPGQGLRLIYYSQIVNDFQKGDIAEGYSVSREKKESFPLTVTSAQKNPTAFYLCASLGSTNEKLFFGSGTQLSVL.